The 28 T cell receptor beta chains in this list originate from one sample, sequenced in a study of Graves' ophthalmopathy and Graves' hyperthyroidism (dated by TCRdb to 2016 to 2019). For sequencing, an Illumina HiSeq 2000 was employed. For repertoire sequencing, TCR beta CDR3 regions were amplified from RNA transcripts. The first round was an RT-PCR using HTBI primers with the Qiagen OneStep RT-PCR kit, and this first round was followed by a second-round multiplex PCR, then size selection and purification. Using fastp at Q25 and MiXCR, TCRdb reprocessed the public reads and kept productive beta chains. Each CDR3 protein gets just one entry, which takes the most common genes and DNA from the rows behind it. The sample table holds approximately 480,000 distinct CDR3 sequences, of which around 14% were seen once. The ten most abundant clones make up roughly 9.8% of the sample. Source material: blood. The receptors derive from a woman aged 30 to 39 with Graves' ophthalmopathy. Donor details come from another sample of the same person, matched by shared clones.

This clonotype was found many times. The V and J genes are TRBV12-5 and TRBJ2-7, with D perhaps given as TRBD1 or TRBD2 (5 bases each). Trimming took 4 bases from V and 0 from J, leaving 13 bases between them. The CDR3 extends over 15 amino acids. In germline, CDR1 is LGHNT, CDR2 FRNRAP. CDR3 in amino acids: CASGWGPKSSYEQYF. CDR3 DNA sequence: TGTGCTAGTGGTTGGGGACCGAAAAGCTCCTACGAGCAGTACTTC.

V and J are TRBV6-2 or TRBV6-3 and TRBJ2-7; 9 bases fit TRBD1. Germline V lookup: CDR1 MNHEY, CDR2 SVGEGT. There are 17 residues in the CDR3. Trimming took 6 bases from V and 2 from J; bases not matched to a gene: 14. CDR3 DNA: TGTGCCAGCAGCCCCGGGACAGGGAACTTAATGACCTACGAGCAGTACTTC. It yields the protein CASSPGTGNLMTYEQYF.

This clonotype has ten or more counts. The rearrangement links TRBV12-3 or TRBV12-4 to TRBJ2-5; no definite D call. V shed 1 base and J shed 1 base, with 7 bases lying between them. The CDR3 extends over 14 amino acids. The CDR3 reads CASSLGVPQETQYF. The CDR3 nucleotides read TGTGCCAGCAGTTTAGGCGTACCCCAAGAGACCCAGTACTTC.

At least ten counts were recorded for this clonotype. The gene calls are TRBV5-6 and TRBJ2-2; D call uncertain. The CDR3 is 14 amino acids. CDR1 SGHDT and CDR2 YYEEEE come from the germline V gene. Trimming shortened V by 0 bases and J by 5 bases, and 8 bases separated the two germline ends. The CDR3 protein is CASSLGPLTGELFF. For the CDR3, the DNA is TGTGCCAGCAGCTTGGGGCCGTTAACCGGGGAGCTGTTTTTT. The whole variable domain, filled in from reference TRBV5-6 and TRBJ2-2, reads DAGVTQSPTHLIKTRGQQVTLRCSPKSGHDTVSWYQQALGQGPQFIFQYYEEEERQRGNFPDRFSGHQFPNYSSELNVNALLLGDSALYLCASSLGPLTGELFFGEGSRLTVL.

This clonotype has a count of ten or more. The gene calls are TRBV28 and TRBJ1-2; TRBD1 matches at 8 bases. From germline, CDR1 is MDHEN and CDR2 SYDVKM. CDR3 length equals 15 residues. Trimming took 4 bases from V and 2 from J; bases not matched to a gene: 6. The CDR3 reads CASSSEQGENYGYTF. The CDR3 nucleotides read TGTGCCAGCAGTTCAGAACAGGGGGAGAACTATGGCTACACCTTC.

This clonotype was found many times. The V and J genes are TRBV6-1 and TRBJ2-2; 9 positions agree with TRBD2. The CDR3 covers 17 residues. The trim removed 3 bases at V and 3 bases at J, leaving 8 bases unmatched. CDR1 is MNHNS and CDR2 is SASEGT in the germline V gene. The DNA of the CDR3 is TGTGCCAGCAGTGAGAGAATAGCGGGAGTTTACACCGGGGAGCTGTTTTTT. This translates into CASSERIAGVYTGELFF.

This clonotype was counted a few times. The gene calls are TRBV25-1 and TRBJ2-2, with 12 bases fitting TRBD2. Germline values: CDR1 MGHDK, CDR2 SYGVNS. The CDR3 contains 21 residues. The ends lost 5 bases at V and 0 bases at J; junction bases unmatched: 16. The CDR3 loop is CASSRQFGLAGSVANTGELFF. The CDR3 bases are TGTGCCAGCAGTCGGCAATTCGGACTAGCGGGAAGTGTCGCGAACACCGGGGAGCTGTTTTTT.

This clonotype was seen many times. The rearrangement links TRBV7-6 to TRBJ2-5, with 12 positions matching TRBD2. Germline lookup yields CDR1 SGHVS and CDR2 FNYEAQ. The length of the CDR3 is 16 residues. After removal of 5 bases from V and 0 bases from J, the junction contained 4 bases not matched to a gene. This CDR3 is CASSPRLAGDQETQYF. CDR3 nucleotides: TGTGCCAGCAGCCCCAGACTAGCGGGGGACCAAGAGACCCAGTACTTC.

This clonotype came up many times. This chain joins TRBV28 and TRBJ2-5, with 14 nucleotides matching TRBD2. The CDR3 is 17 residues long. CDR1 and CDR2 (germline): MDHEN, SYDVKM. The V gene end was trimmed by 5 bases and the J gene end by 5 bases; junction bases not matched to a gene: 10. CDR3 sequence (DNA): TGTGCCAGCAGTCCTCCGACTAGCGGGAGGGTATTCGAGACCCAGTACTTC. This sequence encodes CASSPPTSGRVFETQYF. The whole variable domain, remainder taken from reference TRBV28 and TRBJ2-5, is DVKVTQSSRYLVKRTGEKVFLECVQDMDHENMFWYRQDPGLGLRLIYFSYDVKMKEKGDIPEGYSVSREKKERFSLILESASTNQTSMYLCASSPPTSGRVFETQYFGPGTRLLVL.

This clonotype occurred many times. This rearrangement joins TRBV29-1 to TRBJ2-2; D remains unclear. V lost 3 bases and J lost 1, with 6 bases in between. This CDR3 spans 13 amino acids. The germline V gene has CDR1 SQVTM and CDR2 ANQGSEA. This chain's CDR3 is CSVDQENTGELFF. The DNA for the CDR3 is TGCAGCGTTGATCAGGAGAACACCGGGGAGCTGTTTTTT.

This clonotype came up many times. The chain employs TRBV12-3 or TRBV12-4 and TRBJ1-1; D gene uncertain. The ends were cut back, 5 bases at V and 6 bases at J, with 13 bases in the middle. The CDR3 totals 13 residues. The CDR3 region is CASSIPPKSEAFF. CDR3 bases: TGTGCCAGCAGTATCCCCCCCAAGTCTGAAGCTTTCTTT.

This clonotype was found many times. This may be a read error, as it is one base from a much larger clone. This CDR3 is CASSEQLNTEAFF. The CDR3 DNA reads as TGTGCCAGCAGTGAACAGCTGAACACTGAAGCTTTCTTT. The chain joins TRBV6-1 to TRBJ1-1; D ambiguous. V lost 2 bases and J 0 bases, leaving 4 bases between the germline ends. The CDR3 sequence is 13 residues long. The germline CDR1 and CDR2 sequences are MNHNS and SASEGT.

In its sample, this clonotype was seen many times. This chain connects TRBV12-3 or TRBV12-4 to TRBJ1-5, with D hard to call. The CDR3 runs 13 residues. With 5 bases removed from V and 0 bases from J, the gap between germline ends came to 5 bases. CDR3 DNA: TGTGCCAGCAGTGGATATAGCAATCAGCCCCAGCATTTT. Protein product: CASSGYSNQPQHF.

This clonotype was observed many times. The genes are TRBV20-1 and TRBJ2-7; D is ambiguous. The germline V gene has CDR1 DFQATT and CDR2 SNEGSKA (reference sequence). The CDR3 sequence is 12 residues long. Trimming cost V 6 bases and J 2 bases, with 11 bases left between them. CDR3 bases: TGCAGTGCCAGTCCAAGGCCCTACGAGCAGTACTTC. The encoded protein is CSASPRPYEQYF.

The rearrangement links TRBV5-1 to TRBJ1-2; 7 nucleotides agree with TRBD1. CDR1 and CDR2 (germline): SGHRS, YFSETQ. J gave up 3 bases and V 3 bases, and 5 bases lay outside the gene matches. This CDR3 comprises 14 residues. The CDR3 loop reads CASSSGTADYGYTF. The CDR3 DNA is TGCGCCAGCAGCTCGGGGACAGCCGACTATGGCTACACCTTC. Full variable domain (rest looked up from reference TRBV5-1 and TRBJ1-2): KAGVTQTPRYLIKTRGQQVTLSCSPISGHRSVSWYQQTPGQGLQFLFEYFSETQRNKGNFPGRFSGRQFSNSRSEMNVSTLELGDSALYLCASSSGTADYGYTFGSGTRLTVV.

This clonotype was found a few times. This may be a read error: a much more frequent sequence differs by one nucleotide. This chain links TRBV12-3 or TRBV12-4 with TRBJ2-2, with D perhaps TRBD2 (5 bases). The CDR3 loop spans 16 amino acids. The CDR3 coding sequence is TGTGCCAGCAGTTGTCGCGAGACATCGAACACCGGGGAGCTGTGTTTT. Amino acids: CASSCRETSNTGELCF.

CDR3 bases: TGTGCCAGCAGTTGGACAGGGGGTGGATCTGGAAACACCATATATTTT. Its protein product is CASSWTGGGSGNTIYF. The chain is built from TRBV28 and TRBJ1-3; TRBD1 matches 10 bases. Germline V gives CDR1 MDHEN, CDR2 SYDVKM. CDR3 length: 16 residues. With V trimmed by 4 bases and J by 1 base, 4 bases remained unmatched.

This clonotype was seen ten or more times. The rearrangement joins TRBV20-1 to TRBJ1-5, with a weak D call TRBD1 (5 bases). The CDR3 is 14 residues long. V gave up 3 bases and J gave up 7 bases, with 16 bases separating them. CDR1 and CDR2 from the germline V gene are DFQATT and SNEGSKA (reference sequence). The DNA for the CDR3 is TGCAGTGCTAGGGGAAGGGGTTCTAACCAGCCCCAGCATTTT. Its translation is CSARGRGSNQPQHF.

The table lists this clonotype with many counts. The chain uses TRBV12-3 or TRBV12-4 and TRBJ2-7; D is possibly TRBD1 (6 bases). Trimming cost V 7 bases and J 1 base, with 20 bases left between them. The CDR3 runs to 16 residues. CDR3 protein: CASTPPGLRGSYEQYF. The CDR3 nucleotides read TGTGCCAGCACCCCCCCCGGCCTCAGGGGTTCCTACGAGCAGTACTTC.

This clonotype came up many times. The chain carries TRBV11-2 and TRBJ2-7, with D tentatively TRBD2 (5 bases). The CDR3 totals 15 residues. Germline CDR1 SGHAT, CDR2 FQNNGV. V was pared by 2 bases and J by 5 bases, with 16 bases between. The CDR3 loop reads CASSLFTRGVDEQYF. The CDR3 bases are TGTGCCAGCAGCTTATTCACTAGAGGTGTGGACGAGCAGTACTTC.

At least ten counts were recorded for this clonotype. The J gene is TRBJ1-1, the V gene TRBV6-5; TRBD1 agrees at 9 bases. The CDR3 is made up of 13 amino acids. The V gene end was trimmed by 11 bases and the J gene end by 5 bases; junction bases not matched to a gene: 9. In germline, CDR1 is MNHEY, CDR2 SVGAGI. CDR3 sequence: CAVKWGQGTEAFF. The DNA of the CDR3 is TGTGCCGTCAAATGGGGACAGGGAACTGAAGCTTTCTTT.

There are many counts of this clonotype. The CDR3 coding sequence is TGTGCCAGTAGTATCAGGGAGAACACTGAAGCTTTCTTT. Residues: CASSIRENTEAFF. The rearrangement joins TRBV19 to TRBJ1-1, with D maybe TRBD1 (5 bases). This CDR3 region has 13 residues. V lost 3 bases and J 1 base, leaving 6 bases between the germline ends. Looked up from germline, CDR1 is LNHDA and CDR2 is SQIVND (reference sequence).

This clonotype was observed a few times. V gene TRBV20-1 combines with J gene TRBJ2-3; the D is unclear. CDR3 size: 12 residues. The germline V gene has CDR1 DFQATT and CDR2 SNEGSKA (reference sequence). Trimming removed 0 bases at V and 11 bases at J, with 12 bases between. The CDR3 DNA is TGCAGTGCTAGAGATCGGTTTGACGAGCAGTATTTT. This sequence encodes CSARDRFDEQYF.

This clonotype appeared many times. The chain employs TRBV12-3 or TRBV12-4 and TRBJ2-7; TRBD2 aligns across 7 bases. V shed 1 base, J shed 6 bases, and the junction held 6 bases outside the gene matches. This CDR3 contains 14 residues. The CDR3: CASSLGGGTSEQYF. For the CDR3, the DNA is TGTGCCAGCAGTTTAGGGGGGGGAACTAGCGAGCAGTACTTC.

The genes are TRBV6-1 and TRBJ1-1; 7 bases map to TRBD1. Germline V gene data show CDR1 as MNHNS and CDR2 as SASEGT. V shed 7 bases, J shed 1 base, and the junction held 6 bases outside the gene matches. The CDR3 is 14 amino acids. Here the CDR3 reads CASKRQGENTEAFF. DNA for the CDR3: TGTGCCAGCAAACGACAGGGTGAGAACACTGAAGCTTTCTTT.

This clonotype was seen a few times. CDR3 region: CASSSRPSGRVLYEQYF. CDR3 nucleotides: TGTGCCAGCAGTTCCCGTCCTAGCGGGAGGGTTCTCTACGAGCAGTACTTC. J is TRBJ2-7 and V is TRBV27; 12 bases fit TRBD2. Germline V gene lookup returns CDR1 MNHEY and CDR2 SMNVEV (reference sequence). J lost 3 bases, V lost 4 bases, and 10 bases had no gene match. This CDR3 comprises 17 residues.

This clonotype was seen repeatedly, ten times or more. This chain joins TRBV6-5 and TRBJ1-5; D remains unclear. The CDR3 is 15 amino acids. CDR1 and CDR2 (germline): MNHEY, SVGAGI. Trimming took 0 bases from V and 1 from J, leaving 7 bases between them. In DNA, the CDR3 is TGTGCCAGCAGTTACTCTGGTGCGAGCAATCAGCCCCAGCATTTT. Translating gives CASSYSGASNQPQHF.

This clonotype was seen many times. This chain connects TRBV6-5 to TRBJ2-7; D remains ambiguous. V was shortened by 3 bases and J by 3 bases, with 9 bases between the two germline ends. The V gene's germline CDR1 is MNHEY and CDR2 SVGAGI. CDR3 length: 13 residues. This CDR3 reads CASSYSQLYEQYF. In nucleotides, the CDR3 is TGTGCCAGCAGTTATAGTCAGCTCTACGAGCAGTACTTC.